This passage covers 18 T cell receptor beta chains from one sample sequenced in a study of OX40 agonist ivuxolimab in advanced cancers. This table comes from immunoSEQ multiplex PCR, and its TCRdb copy is limited to in-frame clones, with some not included. The repertoire holds around 80,000 clones, with approximately 85% as singletons. Source: CD4+ or CD8+ T cells sorted from blood, taken in a trial of the OX40 agonist ivuxolimab. The receptors here all came from an adult with an advanced solid tumor such as melanoma, head and neck, liver or kidney cancer.

The chain couples TRBV28 to TRBJ1-5, with TRBD1 matching over 8 bases. The CDR3 spans 15 residues. The germline V gene encodes CDR1 MDHEN and CDR2 SYDVKM. Trimming took 6 bases from V and 3 from J; bases not matched to a gene: 7. CDR3 sequence: CASSVRDRYNQPQHF. Written as DNA, the CDR3 is TGTGCCAGCAGCGTCCGGGACAGGTACAATCAGCCCCAGCATTTT.

This clone was seen only once. This sequence joins TRBV6-5 and TRBJ2-3, with 8 bases matching TRBD2. Germline values: CDR1 MNHEY, CDR2 SVGAGI. J lost 5 bases, V lost 6 bases, and 4 bases had no gene match. The CDR3 sequence is 13 residues long. CDR3 sequence reads: CASRRLAQDTQYF. The CDR3 DNA reads TGTGCCAGCAGACGACTAGCGCAAGATACGCAGTATTTT.

The chain recombines TRBV18 with TRBJ1-1; D gene unclear. The CDR3 spans 13 residues. The ends were cut back, 3 bases at V and 3 bases at J, with 8 bases in the middle. The germline CDR1 and CDR2 sequences are KGHSH and LQKENI. This CDR3 is CASSPQGYTEAFF. In DNA, the CDR3 is TGTGCCAGCTCACCGCAAGGGTACACTGAAGCTTTCTTT. Using reference TRBV18 and TRBJ1-1 for the parts outside the CDR3, the full variable domain is NAGVMQNPRHLVRRRGQEARLRCSPMKGHSHVYWYRQLPEEGLKFMVYLQKENIIDESGMPKERFSAEFPKEGPSILRIQQVVRGDSAAYFCASSPQGYTEAFFGQGTRLTVV.

The gene calls are TRBV9 and TRBJ1-3, with TRBD1 as a possible D gene (6 bases). The V gene lost 3 bases and the J gene lost 0 bases, with 13 bases spanning the gap. The germline V gene encodes CDR1 SGDLS and CDR2 YYNGEE. This CDR3 region has 16 residues. The CDR3 loop is CASSAEQGNSGNTIYF. In DNA form, the CDR3 reads TGTGCCAGCAGCGCCGAACAGGGAAACTCTGGAAACACCATATATTTT.

The chain links TRBV7-2 to TRBJ1-5; weak D call: TRBD1 (6 bases). Trimming took off 5 bases at V and 2 bases at J, with 13 bases between the two ends. CDR1 is SGHTA and CDR2 is FQGNSA in the germline V gene. CDR3 length equals 15 residues. CDR3 loop: CASSNPGEGNQPQHF. The CDR3 DNA reads as TGTGCCAGCAGCAATCCAGGGGAAGGCAATCAGCCCCAGCATTTT.

This chain links TRBV7-3 with TRBJ2-1; D might be TRBD2 (5 bases). Deletions cut 5 bases from V and 6 bases from J, with 17 bases between. The germline CDR1 and CDR2 sequences are SGHTA and FQGTGA. The CDR3 sequence is 15 residues long. In DNA form, the CDR3 reads TGTGCCAGCAGCCCCCGCGAGGGAAATCGCAATGAGCAGTTCTTC. Its translation: CASSPREGNRNEQFF.

The chain has TRBV7-6 and TRBJ2-5, with 11 bases identical to TRBD2. CDR3 size: 17 residues. Germline V gives CDR1 SGHVS, CDR2 FNYEAQ. Trimming removed 1 base from V and 2 bases from J; junction bases left unmatched: 6. The CDR3 spells CASSLVAGTSGQETQYF. DNA of the CDR3: TGTGCCAGCAGCTTAGTCGCCGGGACTAGCGGACAAGAGACCCAGTACTTC.

The chain is built from TRBV5-1 and TRBJ2-1, with D possibly being TRBD1 (6 bases). The CDR3 is 15 residues long. Trimming removed 0 bases from V and 6 bases from J, with 13 bases in between. Germline V lookup: CDR1 SGHRS, CDR2 YFSETQ. Here the CDR3 DNA reads TGCGCCAGCAGCTTGGTTGGCACAGGGAGCAATGAGCAGTTCTTC. This encodes CASSLVGTGSNEQFF. Full variable domain (rest looked up from reference TRBV5-1 and TRBJ2-1): KAGVTQTPRYLIKTRGQQVTLSCSPISGHRSVSWYQQTPGQGLQFLFEYFSETQRNKGNFPGRFSGRQFSNSRSEMNVSTLELGDSALYLCASSLVGTGSNEQFFGPGTRLTVL.

This chain connects TRBV19 to TRBJ1-3, with D tentatively TRBD1 (5 bases). V was shortened by 6 bases and J by 0 bases, with 12 bases between the two germline ends. CDR1 is LNHDA and CDR2 is SQIVND in the germline V gene (reference sequence). CDR3 length equals 15 residues. The CDR3 nucleotides are TGTGCCAGTAGCGCCGGGACTGACTCTGGAAACACCATATATTTT. This sequence encodes CASSAGTDSGNTIYF.

The rearrangement joins TRBV5-6 to TRBJ1-1, with D maybe TRBD1 (6 bases). The V end lost 4 bases, the J end lost 7 bases, and 14 bases lay between the germline ends. The length of the CDR3 is 13 residues. The germline CDR1 and CDR2 sequences are SGHDT and YYEEEE. Here the CDR3 DNA reads TGTGCCAGCAGCACCTGGGGGCAGGGTGAAGCTTTCTTT. Translating it yields CASSTWGQGEAFF.

This chain's CDR3 is CASSLANKRFGYGYTF. Written as DNA, the CDR3 is TGTGCCAGCAGCTTAGCGAACAAGCGATTCGGCTATGGCTACACCTTC. The V call is TRBV7-9, the J call TRBJ1-2, with D unresolved. Germline values: CDR1 SEHNR, CDR2 FQNEAQ (reference sequence). V was pared by 0 bases and J by 4 bases, with 15 bases between. This CDR3 has 16 residues.

V usage is TRBV4-1 and J usage is TRBJ2-1; D might be TRBD1 (6 bases). Germline V gene data show CDR1 as MGHRA and CDR2 as YSYEKL. CDR3 length: 18 residues. The V and J ends lost 3 bases and 7 bases respectively, with 25 bases between them. This chain's CDR3 is CASSHGLGDRSLKNEQFF. CDR3 coding DNA: TGCGCCAGCAGCCATGGTTTAGGCGACAGGTCCCTAAAGAATGAGCAGTTCTTC.

The CDR3 coding sequence is TGTGCCAGCAGTCCCGACAGGGGTGGCCCCTACGAGCAGTACTTC. Translated, it gives CASSPDRGGPYEQYF. The chain joins TRBV2 to TRBJ2-7, with TRBD1 matching 8 bases. This CDR3 comprises 15 residues. J gave up 2 bases and V 5 bases, and 8 bases lay outside the gene matches. Per the germline V gene, CDR1 is SNHLY and CDR2 is FYNNEI.

The chain joins TRBV29-1 to TRBJ2-7; TRBD2 is a possible D gene (5 bases). From germline, CDR1 is SQVTM and CDR2 ANQGSEA. V was cut by 5 bases and J by 3 bases, with 14 bases left in between. This CDR3 is 13 amino acids long. Here the CDR3 reads CSVITRGIYEQYF. CDR3 bases: TGCAGCGTTATAACCAGAGGGATCTACGAGCAGTACTTC.

This sequence joins TRBV30 and TRBJ2-2; TRBD1 agrees at 8 bases. CDR1 is GTSNPN and CDR2 is SVGIG in the germline V gene (reference sequence). With 3 bases clipped from V and 2 bases from J, the junction kept 8 bases outside the gene matches. The CDR3 spans 16 residues. The chain's CDR3 is CAWRIDRGPNTGELFF. The DNA for the CDR3 is TGTGCCTGGAGGATTGACAGGGGACCAAACACCGGGGAGCTGTTTTTT.

V is TRBV4-1 and J is TRBJ1-6; perhaps TRBD1 as D (5 bases). This CDR3 spans 16 amino acids. The germline CDR1 and CDR2 sequences are MGHRA and YSYEKL. V lost 2 bases and J lost 8, with 16 bases in between. The CDR3 DNA reads TGCGCCAGCAGCCAACTATGGGGGGGTGGGGATTCACCCCTCCACTTT. It is translated as CASSQLWGGGDSPLHF.

The sample holds a few counts of this clone. This rearrangement joins TRBV7-2 to TRBJ2-1; 7 positions match TRBD2. This CDR3 comprises 14 residues. CDR1 is SGHTA and CDR2 is FQGNSA in the germline V gene. The V segment lost 1 base and the J segment 8 bases; nucleotides outside the gene matches: 5. The DNA of the CDR3 is TGTGCCAGCAGCTTAGTTGGACTAGTCGATGAGCAGTTCTTC. Translating gives CASSLVGLVDEQFF.

This rearrangement joins TRBV9 to TRBJ1-2; the D is unclear. V was trimmed by 4 bases and J by 2 bases, leaving 15 bases between them. The V gene's germline CDR1 is SGDLS and CDR2 YYNGEE. The CDR3 is made up of 15 amino acids. CDR3 in amino acids: CASSLDFGNNYGYTF. The CDR3 region has the DNA TGTGCCAGCAGCCTCGATTTTGGTAACAACTATGGCTACACCTTC.